The next 8 T cell receptor beta chains were all read from a single sample in a study of blood T cell repertoires in COVID-19. Repertoires were generated with immunoSEQ multiplex PCR, while TCRdb's copy carries only in-frame clones and drops some. The table records tens of thousands of clones, roughly 76% of them present only once. Sequenced material: peripheral blood. The receptors shown here come from an elderly man with COVID-19, enrolled during active disease.

This clone was seen more than once but under ten times. V gene TRBV2 combines with J gene TRBJ1-2, with TRBD1 matching over 8 bases. Germline-derived CDR1 and CDR2 are SNHLY and FYNNEI. The junction had 8 bases not matched to a gene; V was cut back by 7 bases and J by 7 bases. The CDR3 consists of 13 residues. CDR3 in amino acids: CASTLDRGGGYTF. DNA for the CDR3: TGTGCCAGCACCTTAGACAGGGGAGGTGGCTACACCTTC.

The rearrangement links TRBV5-1 to TRBJ1-1; TRBD1 agrees at 7 bases. The V gene's germline CDR1 is SGHRS and CDR2 YFSETQ. J was trimmed by 1 base and V by 4 bases; bases with no gene match: 4. This CDR3 region has 14 residues. The chain's CDR3 is CASSLEGANTEAFF. The CDR3 nucleotides are TGCGCCAGCAGCCTAGAGGGGGCGAACACTGAAGCTTTCTTT. The variable domain in full, completed from reference TRBV5-1 and TRBJ1-1, reads KAGVTQTPRYLIKTRGQQVTLSCSPISGHRSVSWYQQTPGQGLQFLFEYFSETQRNKGNFPGRFSGRQFSNSRSEMNVSTLELGDSALYLCASSLEGANTEAFFGQGTRLTVV.

The rearrangement joins TRBV2 to TRBJ1-2; 7 nucleotides line up with TRBD1. The CDR3 loop spans 13 amino acids. Germline V lookup: CDR1 SNHLY, CDR2 FYNNEI. Trimming took 4 bases from V and 8 from J; bases not matched to a gene: 7. CDR3 loop: CASSGLQGQGYTF. In nucleotides, the CDR3 is TGTGCCAGCAGTGGTTTACAGGGGCAAGGCTACACCTTC.

This CDR3 reads CASSQRLAGGGETQYF. CDR3 in DNA: TGCGCCAGCAGCCAGAGACTAGCGGGGGGAGGAGAGACCCAGTACTTC. This chain joins TRBV4-3 and TRBJ2-5, with TRBD2 matching over 13 bases. Germline values: CDR1 LGHNA, CDR2 YSLEER. CDR3 size: 16 residues. With V trimmed by 3 bases and J by 4 bases, 5 bases remained unmatched.

This chain links TRBV14 with TRBJ2-2; D perhaps matches TRBD1 (6 bases). The V and J ends lost 0 bases and 4 bases respectively, with 6 bases between them. CDR1 SGHDN and CDR2 FVKESK come from the germline V gene. There are 14 residues in the CDR3. The CDR3 protein is CASSQDRGTGELFF. Written as DNA, the CDR3 is TGTGCCAGCAGCCAAGACAGGGGCACCGGGGAGCTGTTTTTT.

This sequence joins TRBV27 and TRBJ2-1, with 7 bases aligning to TRBD2. The germline V gene has CDR1 MNHEY and CDR2 SMNVEV (reference sequence). This CDR3 comprises 16 residues. V dropped 3 bases and J dropped 1; count of bases not matched to a gene: 6. The CDR3 DNA reads as TGTGCCAGCAGTTTTCGCGAGGGAGGGTCCTACAATGAGCAGTTCTTC. Its protein is CASSFREGGSYNEQFF.

This chain links TRBV7-3 with TRBJ2-1, with TRBD1 as a possible D gene (5 bases). This CDR3 is built from 14 residues. The V end lost 2 bases, the J end lost 13 bases, and 18 bases lay between the germline ends. CDR1 is SGHTA and CDR2 is FQGTGA in the germline V gene. The CDR3 protein is CASSLSPSDNRQFF. The CDR3 nucleotides are TGTGCCAGCAGCTTATCCCCTTCGGACAACCGACAGTTCTTC.

V and J are TRBV6-2 or TRBV6-3 and TRBJ2-7; possibly TRBD1 for D (6 bases). CDR1 is MNHEY, CDR2 SVGEGT, per germline. The CDR3 totals 12 residues. V was trimmed by 6 bases and J by 6 bases, leaving 12 bases between them. CDR3 in DNA: TGTGCCAGCAGCTTCACAGGGTTCGAGCAGTACTTC. It yields the protein CASSFTGFEQYF.